These 16 T cell receptor beta chains share one sample of origin, sequenced in a study of beta chain features in type 1 diabetes. cDNA synthesis used the whole RNA isolate, giving expressed TCRB sequences. Using immunoSEQ multiplex PCR, the repertoire was profiled, and TCRdb retains in-frame clones only, with some absent. Among some 47,000 clones listed, roughly 48% were seen once. For these TCRs, the target antigens are not known. General observations from the study: Moderate but significant shortening of TCRB CDR3s was recorded in all four CD4+ subsets from Type 1 diabetes patients.

The sample was stem cell memory CD4+ T cells from blood. The receptors originated from a man aged 30-40 years with type 1 diabetes.

This chain uses TRBV7-2 with TRBJ1-2, with 9 bases that match TRBD1. Germline CDR1 and CDR2: SGHTA and FQGNSA. The CDR3 totals 17 residues. Trimming took 2 bases from V and 6 from J; bases not matched to a gene: 13. CDR3 amino acids: CASSLYPGTGKKDGYTF. The CDR3, as DNA: TGTGCCAGCAGCTTATATCCCGGGACAGGGAAAAAGGATGGCTACACCTTC. The full variable domain, rest sourced from reference TRBV7-2 and TRBJ1-2, is GAGVSQSPSNKVTEKGKDVELRCDPISGHTALYWYRQSLGQGLEFLIYFQGNSAPDKSGLPSDRFSAERTGGSVSTLTIQRTQQEDSAVYLCASSLYPGTGKKDGYTFGSGTRLTVV.

A single count supports this clone. This chain joins TRBV9 and TRBJ2-5, with a possible D match to TRBD1 (7 bases). Germline V gene sequence: CDR1 SGDLS, CDR2 YYNGEE. This CDR3 is built from 13 residues. Trimming removed 1 base from V and 5 bases from J, with 9 bases in between. The DNA of the CDR3 is TGTGCCAGCAGCGTATCAGGGGGGGAGACCCAGTACTTC. It encodes CASSVSGGETQYF.

This clone has just a few counts. V is TRBV29-1 and J is TRBJ2-7; 7 nucleotides line up with TRBD1. The CDR3 spans 15 residues. Germline V lookup: CDR1 SQVTM, CDR2 ANQGSEA. V lost 3 bases, J lost 3 bases, and 11 bases stayed unmatched. CDR3 sequence: CSVDPQGVRDYEQYF. CDR3 nucleotides: TGCAGCGTTGATCCGCAGGGGGTTCGGGACTACGAGCAGTACTTC.

The V gene is TRBV15, the J gene TRBJ1-2, with TRBD1 identical over 8 bases. The CDR3 is 15 residues long. Germline V CDR1 and CDR2: LNHNV, YYDKDF (reference sequence). After removal of 0 bases from V and 6 bases from J, the junction contained 6 bases not matched to a gene. This CDR3 reads CATSREWTGSDGYTF. DNA of the CDR3: TGTGCCACCAGCAGAGAGTGGACAGGGAGTGATGGCTACACCTTC.

This clone was seen more than once but under ten times. The rearrangement joins TRBV29-1 to TRBJ2-5; D perhaps matches TRBD1 (5 bases). The V gene's germline CDR1 is SQVTM and CDR2 ANQGSEA. This CDR3 comprises 15 residues. Trimming stripped 4 bases from V and 5 bases from J, with 20 bases between. CDR3 loop: CSVAPQGLGGETQYF. The CDR3 coding sequence is TGCAGCGTTGCTCCCCAGGGTCTGGGTGGGGAGACCCAGTACTTC. Full variable domain (outside the CDR3, taken from reference TRBV29-1 and TRBJ2-5): SAVISQKPSRDICQRGTSLTIQCQVDSQVTMMFWYRQQPGQSLTLIATANQGSEATYESGFVIDKFPISRPNLTFSTLTVSNMSPEDSSIYLCSVAPQGLGGETQYFGPGTRLLVL.

The genes are TRBV11-2 and TRBJ2-7, with 10 positions matching TRBD1. The germline CDR1 and CDR2 sequences are SGHAT and FQNNGV. The CDR3 totals 14 residues. Trimming cost V 4 bases and J 3 bases; bases outside gene matches: 3. Here the CDR3 DNA reads TGTGCCAGCAGCTGGACAGGGGGTAACTACGAGCAGTACTTC. It yields the protein CASSWTGGNYEQYF.

The CDR3 protein is CASSPPAEAFF. CDR3 sequence (DNA): TGTGCCAGCAGCCCCCCCGCTGAAGCTTTCTTT. The V gene is TRBV7-3, the J gene TRBJ1-1; D is ambiguous. This CDR3 is built from 11 residues. CDR1 is SGHTA, CDR2 FQGTGA, per germline. V was shortened by 5 bases and J by 6 bases, with 7 bases between the two germline ends.

The chain carries TRBV6-1 and TRBJ1-1; D may be TRBD1 (5 bases). From germline, CDR1 is MNHNS and CDR2 SASEGT. Trimming left V 6 bases short and J 0 bases short, with 11 bases between. The length of the CDR3 is 14 residues. This CDR3 is CASRRQWMNTEAFF. The CDR3 coding sequence is TGTGCCAGCAGGAGACAGTGGATGAACACTGAAGCTTTCTTT.

There are a few counts of this clone. This sequence joins TRBV7-9 and TRBJ2-5, with D perhaps matching TRBD1 (6 bases). Trimming left V 5 bases short and J 5 bases short, with 18 bases between. CDR3 length equals 15 residues. Germline V gene lookup returns CDR1 SEHNR and CDR2 FQNEAQ (reference sequence). Written as DNA, the CDR3 is TGTGCCAGCAGCCCCACAGGGATTGAAGGGGAGACCCAGTACTTC. Protein product: CASSPTGIEGETQYF.

The chain links TRBV18 to TRBJ2-5; D possibly corresponds to TRBD2 (5 bases). Germline V gene lookup returns CDR1 KGHSH and CDR2 LQKENI. Trimming pared 6 bases from V and 5 bases from J, leaving 13 bases between. The CDR3 has 13 amino acids. The CDR3, as DNA: TGTGCCAGCTCTTCACCCGGGGTGGAGACCCAGTACTTC. As protein: CASSSPGVETQYF. Combining the CDR3 with reference TRBV18 and TRBJ2-5 gives the whole variable domain NAGVMQNPRHLVRRRGQEARLRCSPMKGHSHVYWYRQLPEEGLKFMVYLQKENIIDESGMPKERFSAEFPKEGPSILRIQQVVRGDSAAYFCASSSPGVETQYFGPGTRLLVL.

This clone was seen a few times. This chain joins TRBV9 and TRBJ2-5; the match to TRBD1 covers 7 bases. There are 15 residues in the CDR3. With 0 bases clipped from V and 2 bases from J, the junction kept 4 bases outside the gene matches. Germline V CDR1 and CDR2: SGDLS, YYNGEE. The CDR3 bases are TGTGCCAGCAGCGTAGGAGCGACAGGGCAAGAGACCCAGTACTTC. This codes for CASSVGATGQETQYF. The entire variable domain, with the rest obtained from reference TRBV9 and TRBJ2-5, is as follows: DSGVTQTPKHLITATGQRVTLRCSPRSGDLSVYWYQQSLDQGLQFLIQYYNGEERAKGNILERFSAQQFPDLHSELNLSSLELGDSALYFCASSVGATGQETQYFGPGTRLLVL.

This clone was counted a few times. The gene calls are TRBV5-1 and TRBJ2-2, with 9 bases that match TRBD2. The CDR3 length is 14 residues. Trimming removed 2 bases from V and 6 bases from J; junction bases left unmatched: 2. Germline lookup yields CDR1 SGHRS and CDR2 YFSETQ. The CDR3 reads CASSLVAGAGELFF. In DNA form, the CDR3 reads TGCGCCAGCAGCTTAGTAGCGGGAGCCGGGGAGCTGTTTTTT. Based on the CDR3 plus reference TRBV5-1 and TRBJ2-2, the full variable domain is KAGVTQTPRYLIKTRGQQVTLSCSPISGHRSVSWYQQTPGQGLQFLFEYFSETQRNKGNFPGRFSGRQFSNSRSEMNVSTLELGDSALYLCASSLVAGAGELFFGEGSRLTVL.

The chain has TRBV14 and TRBJ2-1; 7 bases fit TRBD2. Germline lookup yields CDR1 SGHDN and CDR2 FVKESK. CDR3 length: 15 residues. V trimming: 2 bases; J trimming: 8 bases; junction bases outside the gene matches: 9. CDR3 DNA sequence: TGTGCCAGCAGCCAACGACTAGCCGGTTGGGATGAGCAGTTCTTC. Translation gives CASSQRLAGWDEQFF.

The chain links TRBV10-3 to TRBJ2-2, with TRBD1 matching 8 bases. Germline V gene sequence: CDR1 ENHRY, CDR2 SYGVKD. The length of the CDR3 is 18 residues. Trimming removed 0 bases from V and 4 bases from J; junction bases left unmatched: 10. CDR3 DNA sequence: TGTGCCATCAGTGAGTCCCCCGGACAGGGTTCGACCACCGGGGAGCTGTTTTTT. Encoded protein: CAISESPGQGSTTGELFF.

V is TRBV2 and J is TRBJ1-2; a possible D gene is TRBD1 (5 bases). The CDR3 contains 15 residues. Germline loops: CDR1 SNHLY, CDR2 FYNNEI. Trimming cost V 7 bases and J 0 bases, with 15 bases left between them. The CDR3 coding sequence is TGTGCCAGCACCCTAGGGGCGAGAGCTAACTATGGCTACACCTTC. Amino acid sequence: CASTLGARANYGYTF.

J is TRBJ2-5 and V is TRBV2; D perhaps matches TRBD1 (5 bases). The V end lost 3 bases, the J end lost 5 bases, and 13 bases lay between the germline ends. CDR1 is SNHLY, CDR2 FYNNEI, per germline. This CDR3 is built from 14 residues. CDR3 protein: CASSEDTRLETQYF. Written as DNA, the CDR3 is TGTGCCAGCAGTGAGGACACCCGGTTGGAGACCCAGTACTTC.